These 12 T cell receptor beta chains were all obtained from the same sample, sequenced in a study of blood T cell repertoires in COVID-19. The method was immunoSEQ multiplex PCR; TCRdb's version includes in-frame clones alone and lacks a portion of them. The repertoire holds approximately 140,000 clones, with roughly 88% as singletons. The sample was peripheral blood. The receptor source for this set is a woman aged 55-69 years with COVID-19, enrolled during active disease.

This chain connects TRBV12-2 to TRBJ2-5; the table names TRBD2, a call not compared with the DNA. TRBV12-2 is labeled a pseudogene. The CDR3 runs 17 residues. The chain's CDR3 is CASRLALGGPRQETQYF. CDR3 sequence (DNA): TGTGCAAGTCGCTTAGCGCTCGGGGGACCCCGCCAAGAGACCCAGTACTTC.

The rearrangement uses TRBV30 and TRBJ2-3; 8 bases fit TRBD2. Trimming at V came to 0 bases and at J to 5 bases, leaving 4 bases not matched to a gene. The CDR3 runs 14 residues. Germline-derived CDR1 and CDR2 are GTSNPN and SVGIG (reference sequence). DNA of the CDR3: TGTGCCTGGAGTGTGACTAGCGAACGAGATACGCAGTATTTT. Translation: CAWSVTSERDTQYF.

The chain employs TRBV29-1 and TRBJ1-2, with TRBD1 identical over 7 bases. Looked up from germline, CDR1 is SQVTM and CDR2 is ANQGSEA. The CDR3 sequence is 13 residues long. With V trimmed by 4 bases and J by 8 bases, 10 bases remained unmatched. CDR3 sequence: CSVASGGRIGYTF. The DNA for the CDR3 is TGCAGCGTTGCGTCAGGGGGAAGGATCGGCTACACCTTC.

J is TRBJ2-7 and V is TRBV7-9, with 7 bases lining up with TRBD1. With 4 bases clipped from V and 5 bases from J, the junction kept 5 bases outside the gene matches. CDR1 and CDR2 from the germline V gene are SEHNR and FQNEAQ (reference sequence). CDR3 length equals 13 residues. The CDR3 DNA sequence: TGTGCCAGCAGCTACCGACAGGGAGACGAGCAGTACTTC. This translates into CASSYRQGDEQYF.

This CDR3 is CAWSGGQLNNSPLHF. CDR3 bases: TGTGCCTGGAGTGGGGGACAGCTTAATAATTCACCCCTCCACTTT. The gene calls are TRBV30 and TRBJ1-6, with 7 bases identical to TRBD1. Germline CDR1 GTSNPN, CDR2 SVGIG (reference sequence). The CDR3 covers 15 residues. V shed 1 base, J shed 5 bases, and the junction held 5 bases outside the gene matches. Full variable domain (outside the CDR3, taken from reference TRBV30 and TRBJ1-6): SQTIHQWPATLVQPVGSPLSLECTVEGTSNPNLYWYRQAAGRGLQLLFYSVGIGQISSEVPQNLSASRPQDRQFILSSKKLLLSDSGFYLCAWSGGQLNNSPLHFGNGTRLTVT.

This clone has a single count. The V gene is TRBV19, the J gene TRBJ2-7; D is possibly TRBD1 (6 bases). This CDR3 has 16 amino acids. With 5 bases removed from V and 1 base from J, the gap between germline ends came to 18 bases. Germline CDR1 and CDR2: LNHDA and SQIVND (reference sequence). The CDR3 DNA reads as TGTGCCAGTAGTTCTTACTCGACAGGTGGGTCCTACGAGCAGTACTTC. Translated, it gives CASSSYSTGGSYEQYF.

The chain recombines TRBV15 with TRBJ2-7; 9 bases agree with TRBD1. CDR3 length equals 15 residues. The trim removed 0 bases at V and 7 bases at J, leaving 7 bases unmatched. Germline assignment: CDR1 LNHNV and CDR2 YYDKDF (reference sequence). The chain's CDR3 is CATSRDRGQGREQYF. The CDR3 nucleotides are TGTGCCACCAGCAGAGATAGGGGACAGGGAAGAGAGCAGTACTTC.

This clone was picked up a small number of times. J is TRBJ1-6 and V is TRBV6-1; unclear D gene. Germline loops: CDR1 MNHNS, CDR2 SASEGT. Deletions cut 0 bases from V and 4 bases from J, with 7 bases between. This CDR3 comprises 15 residues. The CDR3 DNA sequence: TGTGCCAGCAGTGAAGCTCCCTTGTATAATTCACCCCTCCACTTT. Protein: CASSEAPLYNSPLHF.

The rearrangement joins TRBV2 to TRBJ2-4; 11 bases agree with TRBD2. The CDR3 has 17 amino acids. Germline V lookup: CDR1 SNHLY, CDR2 FYNNEI. The V and J ends lost 5 bases and 4 bases, in that order; junction bases with no gene match: 10. CDR3: CASSSSSGGWMKNIQYF. The CDR3 nucleotides are TGTGCCAGCAGTTCTTCTAGCGGGGGGTGGATGAAAAACATTCAGTACTTC.

This rearrangement joins TRBV19 to TRBJ2-3; 7 positions agree with TRBD2. With 3 bases clipped from V and 4 bases from J, the junction kept 7 bases outside the gene matches. This CDR3 is 15 amino acids long. Germline CDR1 and CDR2: LNHDA and SQIVND (reference sequence). CDR3 sequence: CASSMVGGVADTQYF. CDR3 nucleotide sequence: TGTGCCAGTAGTATGGTGGGGGGGGTCGCAGATACGCAGTATTTT.

V usage is TRBV7-3 and J usage is TRBJ2-3, with 10 bases that match TRBD2. Germline trimming cut 3 bases from V and 4 bases from J; bases unmatched to any gene: 4. Germline values: CDR1 SGHTA, CDR2 FQGTGA. The CDR3 contains 15 residues. CDR3 amino acids: CASSLGTSVADTQYF. In DNA form, the CDR3 reads TGTGCCAGCAGCTTGGGGACTAGCGTCGCAGATACGCAGTATTTT.

The count of this clone is one. The rearrangement joins TRBV20-1 to TRBJ2-7; D may be TRBD2 (5 bases). V dropped 3 bases and J dropped 1 base, with 10 bases sitting between them. Germline CDR1 reads DFQATT; CDR2 reads SNEGSKA (reference sequence). There are 13 residues in the CDR3. CDR3 in DNA: TGCAGTGCTAGTGGACTCGATTCCTACGAGCAGTACTTC. Translating gives CSASGLDSYEQYF.